A single sample gave rise to the 2 T cell receptor beta chains below, sequenced in a study of radiation and T cells in renal cell carcinoma (dated by TCRdb to 2020 to 2021). The sample's time point label, decoded: baseline pretreatment blood. The sample's treatment or condition label, decoded: 15 Gy SBRT to primary tumor, nephrectomy 4 weeks later. Library generation was performed with the immunoSEQ multiplex PCR assay. TCRdb took over this immuneACCESS table, retaining in-frame rearrangements with V and J assigned. Such tables are incomplete; in checked studies, under half of the missing clones stem from an unresolved V gene, and the remainder is unexplained. This sample comprises 85,000 to 100,000 clones, 75% to 90% of them detected only once. The ten largest clones add up to approximately 8.4% of the sample. This material consisted of blood, taken from a patient whose treatment included radiotherapy and nephrectomy. Receptors were obtained from a man in his fifties with renal cell carcinoma.

The chain recombines TRBV7-2 with TRBJ2-2; D may be TRBD1 (5 bases). With 1 base removed from V and 1 base from J, the gap between germline ends came to 7 bases. This CDR3 spans 15 amino acids. The V gene's germline CDR1 is SGHTA and CDR2 FQGNSA. The CDR3 DNA reads as TGTGCCAGCAGCTTAGGAAGGGGGAACACCGGGGAGCTGTTTTTT. The encoded protein is CASSLGRGNTGELFF. Full variable domain (rest looked up from reference TRBV7-2 and TRBJ2-2): GAGVSQSPSNKVTEKGKDVELRCDPISGHTALYWYRQSLGQGLEFLIYFQGNSAPDKSGLPSDRFSAERTGGSVSTLTIQRTQQEDSAVYLCASSLGRGNTGELFFGEGSRLTVL.

The chain links TRBV19 to TRBJ1-6; a possible D gene is TRBD1 (5 bases). Germline-derived CDR1 and CDR2 are LNHDA and SQIVND (reference sequence). The CDR3 is 15 amino acids. V was clipped by 2 bases and J by 5 bases, with 10 bases between them. This CDR3 reads CASSIRGSDNSPLHF. DNA of the CDR3: TGTGCCAGTAGTATAAGGGGCAGTGATAATTCACCCCTCCACTTT. Supplemented by reference TRBV19 and TRBJ1-6, the full variable domain reads DGGITQSPKYLFRKEGQNVTLSCEQNLNHDAMYWYRQDPGQGLRLIYYSQIVNDFQKGDIAEGYSVSREKKESFPLTVTSAQKNPTAFYLCASSIRGSDNSPLHFGNGTRLTVT.